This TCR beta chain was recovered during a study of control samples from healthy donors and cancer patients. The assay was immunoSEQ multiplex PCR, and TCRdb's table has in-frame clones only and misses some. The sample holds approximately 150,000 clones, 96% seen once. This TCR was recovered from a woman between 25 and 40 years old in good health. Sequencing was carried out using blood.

In nucleotides, the CDR3 is TGTGCCAGCAGGCTGACAGGGGGAGGTGGCTACACCTTC. Translated, it gives CASRLTGGGGYTF. The J gene is TRBJ1-2, the V gene TRBV11-2; 9 bases line up with TRBD1. Germline CDR1 reads SGHAT; CDR2 reads FQNNGV. This CDR3 contains 13 residues. V was clipped by 6 bases and J by 7 bases; unmatched bases: 6. Based on the CDR3 plus reference TRBV11-2 and TRBJ1-2, the full variable domain is EAGVAQSPRYKIIEKRQSVAFWCNPISGHATLYWYQQILGQGPKLLIQFQNNGVVDDSQLPKDRFSAERLKGVDSTLKIQPAKLEDSAVYLCASRLTGGGGYTFGSGTRLTVV.